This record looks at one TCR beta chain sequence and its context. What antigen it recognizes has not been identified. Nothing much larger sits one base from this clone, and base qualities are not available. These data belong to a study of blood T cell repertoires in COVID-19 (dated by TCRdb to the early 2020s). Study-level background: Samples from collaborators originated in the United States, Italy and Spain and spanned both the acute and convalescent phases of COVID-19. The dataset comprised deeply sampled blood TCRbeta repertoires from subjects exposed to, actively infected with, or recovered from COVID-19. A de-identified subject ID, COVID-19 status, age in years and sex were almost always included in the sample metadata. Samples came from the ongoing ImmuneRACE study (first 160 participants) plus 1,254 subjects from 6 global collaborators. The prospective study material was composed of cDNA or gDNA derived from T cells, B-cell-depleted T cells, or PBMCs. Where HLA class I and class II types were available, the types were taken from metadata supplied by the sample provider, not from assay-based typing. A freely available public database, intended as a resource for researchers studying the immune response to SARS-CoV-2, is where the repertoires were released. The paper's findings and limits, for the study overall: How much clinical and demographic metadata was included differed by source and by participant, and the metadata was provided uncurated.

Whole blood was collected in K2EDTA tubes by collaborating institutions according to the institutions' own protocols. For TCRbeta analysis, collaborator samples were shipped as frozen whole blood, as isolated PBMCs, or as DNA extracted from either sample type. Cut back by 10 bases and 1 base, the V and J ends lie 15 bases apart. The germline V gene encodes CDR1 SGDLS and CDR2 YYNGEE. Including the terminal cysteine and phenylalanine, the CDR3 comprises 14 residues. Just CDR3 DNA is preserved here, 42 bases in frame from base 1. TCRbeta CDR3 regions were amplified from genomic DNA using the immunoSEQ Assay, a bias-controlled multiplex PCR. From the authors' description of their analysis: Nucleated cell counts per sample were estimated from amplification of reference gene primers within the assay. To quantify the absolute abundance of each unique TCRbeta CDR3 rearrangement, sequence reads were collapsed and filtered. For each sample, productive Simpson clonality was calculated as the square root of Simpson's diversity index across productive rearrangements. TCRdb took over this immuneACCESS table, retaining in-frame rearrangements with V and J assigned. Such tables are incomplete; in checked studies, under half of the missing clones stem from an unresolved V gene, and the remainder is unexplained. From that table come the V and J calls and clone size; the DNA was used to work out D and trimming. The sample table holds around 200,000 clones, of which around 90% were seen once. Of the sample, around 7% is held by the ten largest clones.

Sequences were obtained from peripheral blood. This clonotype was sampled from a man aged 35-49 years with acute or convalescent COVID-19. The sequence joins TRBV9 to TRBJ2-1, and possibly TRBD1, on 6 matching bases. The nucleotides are TGTGCCTCAGCAGGGGACCCATCCTACAATGAGCAGTTCTTC. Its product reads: CASAGDPSYNEQFF.